Listed below are T cell receptor beta chains from one sample, sequenced in a study of T cells in Graves' hyperthyroidism and ophthalmopathy. TCRdb re-called the multiplex PCR reads through MiXCR, storing one row per CDR3 protein. The table records around 600,000 distinct CDR3 sequences, 14% of them present only once. Sequencing was performed on blood. Every receptor here comes from a woman aged 45-65 years with Graves' ophthalmopathy. Each CDR3 is given with its conserved first and last residue. Fields, in order: J gene, clone size, V gene, D gene, CDR3 protein, CDR3 DNA. The D gene is left open where the match is weak. Clone size is stated in some rows and not others, as once, few, many or a class when expanded.

>TRBJ1-6|NA|TRBV7-3|TRBD1
CASGQGAISPLHF
TGTGCCAGTGGACAGGGGGCTATATCACCCCTCCACTTT
>TRBJ2-7|many|TRBV5-1|NA
CASSNDNYEQYF
TGCGCCAGCAGCAACGACAACTACGAGCAGTACTTC
>TRBJ2-7|many|TRBV7-7|NA
CASSPAAGAEQYF
TGTGCTAGCAGCCCGGCGGCAGGGGCCGAGCAGTACTTC
>TRBJ1-1|many|TRBV5-1|TRBD1
CASSSGGTGNTEAFF
TGCGCCAGCAGCTCAGGTGGGACAGGGAACACTGAAGCTTTCTTT
>TRBJ2-1|NA|TRBV14|NA
CASSQLASEQFF
TGTGCCAGCAGTCAACTGGCTAGTGAGCAGTTCTTC
>TRBJ2-3|NA|TRBV20-1|TRBD2
CSPQAGTTDTQYF
TGCAGTCCACAAGCGGGAACCACAGATACGCAGTATTTT
>TRBJ2-5|many|TRBV15|NA
CATSRGDAGMETQYF
TGTGCCACCAGCAGAGGCGACGCGGGGATGGAGACCCAGTACTTC
>TRBJ2-7|NA|TRBV9|NA
CASSVGGDLATYEQYF
TGTGCCAGCAGCGTAGGTGGGGACTTGGCCACCTACGAGCAGTACTTC
>TRBJ1-2|many|TRBV24-1|NA
CATSPGQGLYGYTF
TGTGCCACCTCCCCCGGGCAGGGCCTATATGGCTACACCTTC
>TRBJ1-2|few|TRBV9|NA
CASSLRTDSSTF
TGTGCCAGCAGCCTTAGGACCGATTCGTCTACCTTC
>TRBJ2-5|many|TRBV28|NA
CASSPGQPKVLYQETQYF
TGTGCCAGCAGCCCAGGACAGCCCAAGGTTCTGTACCAAGAGACCCAGTACTTC
>TRBJ2-7|many|TRBV20-1|TRBD2
CSAPLSLGLADEQYF
TGCAGTGCTCCCCTCTCCTTGGGACTAGCAGACGAGCAGTACTTC
>TRBJ1-1|many|TRBV6-1|NA
CASSAVPMNTEAFF
TGTGCCAGCAGCGCCGTGCCGATGAACACTGAAGCTTTCTTT
>TRBJ2-7|NA|TRBV25-1|TRBD1
CASSGGQGRAEQYF
TGTGCCAGCAGTGGAGGACAGGGGAGGGCCGAGCAGTACTTC
>TRBJ1-2|many|TRBV27|TRBD1
CASSLLGQGAFNYGYTF
TGTGCCAGCAGTTTATTGGGACAGGGGGCTTTCAACTATGGCTACACCTTC
>TRBJ2-7|many|TRBV7-2|NA
CASSPIQRMGWEQYF
TGTGCCAGCAGCCCAATCCAGCGGATGGGCTGGGAGCAGTACTTC
>TRBJ2-1|few|TRBV28|TRBD2
CASRKGTSGRKYSYNEQFF
TGTGCCAGCAGAAAAGGGACTAGCGGAAGGAAGTACTCCTACAATGAGCAGTTCTTC
>TRBJ2-1|many|TRBV28|TRBD2
CASRSLAVGAGARNEQFF
TGTGCCAGCCGATCCTTGGCCGTGGGCGCGGGAGCGCGAAATGAGCAGTTCTTC
>TRBJ1-2|NA|TRBV6-4|NA
CASSADRTGYGYTF
TGTGCCAGCAGTGCTGACAGGACGGGTTATGGCTACACCTTC
>TRBJ2-1|NA|TRBV27|TRBD2
CASSLIGTSGRVGNEQFF
TGTGCCAGCAGTTTAATCGGGACTAGCGGGAGGGTGGGCAATGAGCAGTTCTTC
>TRBJ2-7|few|TRBV9|TRBD1
CASPKCRGSSYEQYF
TGTGCCAGCCCCAAATGCAGGGGGAGTTCCTACGAGCAGTACTTC
>TRBJ2-3|NA|TRBV20-1|NA
CSARDWDDTQYF
TGCAGTGCTAGAGATTGGGATGATACGCAGTATTTT
>TRBJ1-1|many|TRBV28|NA
CASSLLDTGGTEAFF
TGTGCCAGCAGTTTACTTGATACAGGAGGAACTGAAGCTTTCTTT
>TRBJ2-7|few|TRBV20-1|TRBD2
CSALPGTSGSGEQYF
TGCAGTGCCCTCCCAGGGACTAGCGGGAGTGGTGAGCAGTACTTC